Shown below are 26 T cell receptor beta chains from a single sample sequenced in a study of cytomegalovirus exposure and HLA in healthy donors. The method was immunoSEQ multiplex PCR; TCRdb's version includes in-frame clones alone and lacks a portion of them. Of 200,000 to 250,000 clones in the sample, 85% to 90% were seen once. The sample consisted of PBMCs. The receptors derive from a woman aged 18-30 years in good health and CMV-seronegative.

The chain joins TRBV27 to TRBJ1-2; D possibly corresponds to TRBD1 (6 bases). This CDR3 region has 14 residues. The germline gives CDR1 MNHEY, CDR2 SMNVEV (reference sequence). Trimming stripped 0 bases from V and 9 bases from J, with 14 bases between. CDR3: CASSLSGQYGSYTF. The CDR3 DNA sequence: TGTGCCAGCAGTTTATCTGGACAGTACGGCAGCTACACCTTC.

The rearrangement uses TRBV28 and TRBJ1-2, with D tentatively TRBD1 (5 bases). V was shortened by 6 bases and J by 3 bases, with 17 bases between the two germline ends. Germline CDR1 is MDHEN and CDR2 is SYDVKM. CDR3 length: 15 residues. CDR3 bases: TGTGCCAGCAGCGACGGGGGAGTTGGGTACTATGGCTACACCTTC. Translating gives CASSDGGVGYYGYTF.

The gene calls are TRBV5-4 and TRBJ2-7; 11 bases line up with TRBD2. Germline V gives CDR1 SGHNT, CDR2 YYREEE (reference sequence). V lost 4 bases to trimming and J lost 4 bases; unmatched junction nucleotides: 4. The CDR3 contains 14 residues. CDR3 DNA: TGTGCCAGCAGCGGAGGGACTAGCGGATACGAGCAGTACTTC. This encodes CASSGGTSGYEQYF.

The chain links TRBV28 to TRBJ1-5, with 7 bases fitting TRBD1. This CDR3 contains 15 residues. Germline assignment: CDR1 MDHEN and CDR2 SYDVKM. V lost 5 bases, J lost 3 bases, and 7 bases stayed unmatched. The chain's CDR3 is CASSSTTGSNQPQHF. CDR3 nucleotide sequence: TGTGCCAGCAGTAGTACGACAGGGTCCAATCAGCCCCAGCATTTT.

The chain couples TRBV5-1 to TRBJ1-2; 10 positions agree with TRBD1. Germline-derived CDR1 and CDR2 are SGHRS and YFSETQ. The junction had 5 bases not matched to a gene; V was cut back by 3 bases and J by 6 bases. This CDR3 is 14 amino acids long. The CDR3 reads CASSSTGGSHGYTF. Written as DNA, the CDR3 is TGCGCCAGCAGCTCGACAGGGGGCTCTCATGGCTACACCTTC.

The CDR3 reads CASRRTSGRNEQYF. The CDR3 nucleotides are TGTGCCAGCAGGCGGACTAGCGGGAGGAACGAGCAGTACTTC. The rearrangement uses TRBV6-5 and TRBJ2-7; 14 bases fit TRBD2. Germline trimming cut 6 bases from V and 5 bases from J; bases unmatched to any gene: 3. Germline V gene lookup returns CDR1 MNHEY and CDR2 SVGAGI. The CDR3 has 14 amino acids.

This chain uses TRBV5-6 with TRBJ2-3; 12 nucleotides agree with TRBD2. Trimming cost V 4 bases and J 2 bases; bases outside gene matches: 5. The length of the CDR3 is 16 residues. The germline V gene has CDR1 SGHDT and CDR2 YYEEEE. The CDR3 is CASSVRTSGDTDTQYF. The CDR3 DNA is TGTGCCAGCAGCGTACGGACTAGCGGGGACACAGATACGCAGTATTTT.

The chain carries TRBV5-6 and TRBJ1-1, with D possibly matching TRBD1 (5 bases). The V end lost 4 bases, the J end lost 0 bases, and 7 bases lay between the germline ends. CDR3 length equals 13 residues. CDR1 is SGHDT, CDR2 YYEEEE, per germline. The CDR3 coding sequence is TGTGCCAGCAGCAAACAGGTGAACACTGAAGCTTTCTTT. This translates into CASSKQVNTEAFF.

This clone has just one count. The chain combines TRBV28 with TRBJ2-7, with D perhaps TRBD2 (6 bases). Trimming took off 3 bases at V and 5 bases at J, with 14 bases between the two ends. The CDR3 loop spans 14 amino acids. Germline CDR1 and CDR2: MDHEN and SYDVKM. This CDR3 reads CASSFRDSSHEQYF. The CDR3 nucleotides read TGTGCCAGCAGTTTCCGGGACTCGAGTCACGAGCAGTACTTC.

The V and J genes are TRBV2 and TRBJ2-3; 10 bases line up with TRBD2. The CDR3 is made up of 16 amino acids. The trim removed 7 bases at V and 0 bases at J, leaving 7 bases unmatched. CDR1 is SNHLY and CDR2 is FYNNEI in the germline V gene. The CDR3 coding sequence is TGTGCCAGCATCCCAGGACTAGCGGCTAGCACAGATACGCAGTATTTT. The encoded protein is CASIPGLAASTDTQYF.

V is TRBV7-2 and J is TRBJ1-4, with 7 nucleotides matching TRBD1. V was pared by 8 bases and J by 4 bases, with 10 bases of the junction left unmatched. Germline-derived CDR1 and CDR2 are SGHTA and FQGNSA. The CDR3 runs 15 residues. This chain's CDR3 is CASGRGGLGNEKLFF. CDR3 DNA sequence: TGTGCCAGCGGAAGAGGGGGCCTCGGTAATGAAAAACTGTTTTTT.

The CDR3 loop is CASSLGLDNEQFF. The CDR3 DNA reads as TGTGCCAGCAGTCTGGGACTAGACAATGAGCAGTTCTTC. The V gene is TRBV27, the J gene TRBJ2-1, with TRBD2 identical over 8 bases. The CDR3 loop spans 13 amino acids. CDR1 is MNHEY and CDR2 is SMNVEV in the germline V gene (reference sequence). V shed 5 bases and J 5 bases; nucleotides not matched to a gene: 2.

The sample holds a few counts of this clone. The chain employs TRBV15 and TRBJ2-3; TRBD1 matches at 7 bases. This CDR3 contains 15 residues. CDR1 is LNHNV and CDR2 is YYDKDF in the germline V gene (reference sequence). V trimming: 0 bases; J trimming: 7 bases; junction bases outside the gene matches: 7. For the CDR3, the DNA is TGTGCCACCAGCAGAGATCTAGGGGACAGCAATACGCAGTATTTT. Translating gives CATSRDLGDSNTQYF.

CDR3 sequence reads: CASILQGNTEAFF. Written as DNA, the CDR3 is TGTGCCAGCATCCTACAGGGGAACACTGAAGCTTTCTTT. V usage is TRBV2 and J usage is TRBJ1-1; D is perhaps TRBD1 (6 bases). The CDR3 has 13 amino acids. CDR1 is SNHLY, CDR2 FYNNEI, per germline. Trimming removed 7 bases at V and 1 base at J, with 10 bases between. The whole variable domain, filled in from reference TRBV2 and TRBJ1-1, reads EPEVTQTPSHQVTQMGQEVILRCVPISNHLYFYWYRQILGQKVEFLVSFYNNEISEKSEIFDDQFSVERPDGSNFTLKIRSTKLEDSAMYFCASILQGNTEAFFGQGTRLTVV.

This chain links TRBV18 with TRBJ1-4; no reliable D call. CDR1 and CDR2 from the germline V gene are KGHSH and LQKENI. The CDR3 has 14 amino acids. V lost 4 bases, J lost 12 bases, and 18 bases lay in between. The chain's CDR3 is CASSLPNSGGELFF. In nucleotides, the CDR3 is TGTGCCAGCTCACTGCCTAACAGCGGCGGAGAACTGTTTTTT. The full variable domain, with the rest looked up from reference TRBV18 and TRBJ1-4, is NAGVMQNPRHLVRRRGQEARLRCSPMKGHSHVYWYRQLPEEGLKFMVYLQKENIIDESGMPKERFSAEFPKEGPSILRIQQVVRGDSAAYFCASSLPNSGGELFFGSGTQLSVL.

This sequence joins TRBV2 and TRBJ2-3; TRBD2 is a possible D gene (6 bases). V lost 6 bases and J 3 bases, leaving 16 bases between the germline ends. The CDR3 has 15 amino acids. The V gene's germline CDR1 is SNHLY and CDR2 FYNNEI. The CDR3, as DNA: TGTGCCAGCAGCCTACCTGGGACTGGTACAGATACGCAGTATTTT. Protein sequence: CASSLPGTGTDTQYF.

The V call is TRBV6-5, the J call TRBJ1-2; D is undetermined. CDR1 is MNHEY and CDR2 is SVGAGI in the germline V gene. The CDR3 length is 13 residues. Trimming removed 4 bases at V and 5 bases at J, with 11 bases between. The CDR3 nucleotides read TGTGCCAGCAGTTTAAGGGAGGGTTATGGCTACACCTTC. Amino acids: CASSLREGYGYTF.

The CDR3 loop reads CASSLSRTFDYEQYF. The CDR3 bases are TGTGCCAGCAGTTTATCCAGGACTTTCGACTACGAGCAGTACTTC. The J gene is TRBJ2-7, the V gene TRBV27; tentative D call: TRBD2 (5 bases). CDR1 is MNHEY, CDR2 SMNVEV, per germline (reference sequence). V was trimmed by 0 bases and J by 3 bases, leaving 12 bases between them. The CDR3 runs to 15 residues.

This chain joins TRBV5-6 and TRBJ1-5; 8 nucleotides align to TRBD1. Looked up from germline, CDR1 is SGHDT and CDR2 is YYEEEE. The CDR3 contains 14 residues. J lost 7 bases, V lost 4 bases, and 7 bases had no gene match. The CDR3: CASSMTGERQPQHF. Here the CDR3 DNA reads TGTGCCAGCAGCATGACAGGGGAGAGGCAGCCCCAGCATTTT.

This chain uses TRBV15 with TRBJ2-5; a possible D gene is TRBD2 (6 bases). V was pared by 1 base and J by 4 bases, with 22 bases between. Germline loops: CDR1 LNHNV, CDR2 YYDKDF (reference sequence). The CDR3 is made up of 18 amino acids. The chain's CDR3 is CATSRAHLLAPTGETQYF. The CDR3 DNA reads as TGTGCCACCAGCAGAGCCCACTTACTAGCCCCCACAGGAGAGACCCAGTACTTC. Together with reference TRBV15 and TRBJ2-5, the CDR3 gives the full variable domain: DAMVIQNPRYQVTQFGKPVTLSCSQTLNHNVMYWYQQKSSQAPKLLFHYYDKDFNNEADTPDNFQSRRPNTSFCFLDIRSPGLGDTAMYLCATSRAHLLAPTGETQYFGPGTRLLVL.

The chain employs TRBV6-1 and TRBJ2-7; a weak D match, TRBD2 (6 bases). The CDR3 length is 14 residues. The V end was cut by 8 bases, the J end by 6 bases, with 20 bases between. Germline V gives CDR1 MNHNS, CDR2 SASEGT. CDR3 sequence (DNA): TGTGCCAGCCGCTTAAGCGGCGGGGTAGTCGAGCAGTACTTC. Translating gives CASRLSGGVVEQYF.

V is TRBV11-2 and J is TRBJ2-1, with D perhaps matching TRBD2 (6 bases). The V gene lost 3 bases and the J gene lost 7 bases, with 19 bases spanning the gap. The CDR3 consists of 16 residues. Germline lookup yields CDR1 SGHAT and CDR2 FQNNGV. CDR3 sequence (DNA): TGTGCCAGCAGCTTGTCATACGGGAGAAAGGCGAATGAGCAGTTCTTC. Its protein product is CASSLSYGRKANEQFF.

The CDR3 is CASRSRQGAGNEQFF. The CDR3 nucleotides read TGTGCCAGCAGATCCCGGCAGGGGGCGGGGAATGAGCAGTTCTTC. V usage is TRBV5-5 and J usage is TRBJ2-1; TRBD1 matches 8 bases. The CDR3 spans 15 residues. V was clipped by 5 bases and J by 7 bases; unmatched bases: 11. In germline, CDR1 is SGHKS, CDR2 YYEKEE (reference sequence).

The CDR3 DNA reads TGTGCCAGCAGCAAAGGACAGGGGCTAATAGATACGCAGTATTTT. Translating it yields CASSKGQGLIDTQYF. V and J are TRBV25-1 and TRBJ2-3, with 9 bases lining up with TRBD1. Trimming took 6 bases from V and 5 from J; bases not matched to a gene: 9. The CDR3 length is 15 residues. Germline V gene sequence: CDR1 MGHDK, CDR2 SYGVNS. The full variable domain, with the rest looked up from reference TRBV25-1 and TRBJ2-3, is EADIYQTPRYLVIGTGKKITLECSQTMGHDKMYWYQQDPGMELHLIHYSYGVNSTEKGDLSSESTVSRIRTEHFPLTLESARPSHTSQYLCASSKGQGLIDTQYFGPGTRLTVL.

The sample holds a few counts of this clone. The V gene is TRBV6-1, the J gene TRBJ2-2, with unresolved D. The CDR3 sequence is 14 residues long. Germline V lookup: CDR1 MNHNS, CDR2 SASEGT. V dropped 0 bases and J dropped 6 bases, with 8 bases sitting between them. CDR3 sequence reads: CASSEASEAGELFF. The CDR3, as DNA: TGTGCCAGCAGTGAAGCGAGCGAAGCCGGGGAGCTGTTTTTT.

V and J are TRBV7-8 and TRBJ2-7, with D possibly TRBD1 on 5 matching bases. The CDR3 is 16 amino acids. The V gene's germline CDR1 is SGHVS and CDR2 FQNEAQ. The ends were cut back, 0 bases at V and 3 bases at J, with 15 bases in the middle. CDR3 DNA: TGTGCCAGCAGCTTAGCAAGCGAGAAGGGGCTCTACGAGCAGTACTTC. As protein: CASSLASEKGLYEQYF.